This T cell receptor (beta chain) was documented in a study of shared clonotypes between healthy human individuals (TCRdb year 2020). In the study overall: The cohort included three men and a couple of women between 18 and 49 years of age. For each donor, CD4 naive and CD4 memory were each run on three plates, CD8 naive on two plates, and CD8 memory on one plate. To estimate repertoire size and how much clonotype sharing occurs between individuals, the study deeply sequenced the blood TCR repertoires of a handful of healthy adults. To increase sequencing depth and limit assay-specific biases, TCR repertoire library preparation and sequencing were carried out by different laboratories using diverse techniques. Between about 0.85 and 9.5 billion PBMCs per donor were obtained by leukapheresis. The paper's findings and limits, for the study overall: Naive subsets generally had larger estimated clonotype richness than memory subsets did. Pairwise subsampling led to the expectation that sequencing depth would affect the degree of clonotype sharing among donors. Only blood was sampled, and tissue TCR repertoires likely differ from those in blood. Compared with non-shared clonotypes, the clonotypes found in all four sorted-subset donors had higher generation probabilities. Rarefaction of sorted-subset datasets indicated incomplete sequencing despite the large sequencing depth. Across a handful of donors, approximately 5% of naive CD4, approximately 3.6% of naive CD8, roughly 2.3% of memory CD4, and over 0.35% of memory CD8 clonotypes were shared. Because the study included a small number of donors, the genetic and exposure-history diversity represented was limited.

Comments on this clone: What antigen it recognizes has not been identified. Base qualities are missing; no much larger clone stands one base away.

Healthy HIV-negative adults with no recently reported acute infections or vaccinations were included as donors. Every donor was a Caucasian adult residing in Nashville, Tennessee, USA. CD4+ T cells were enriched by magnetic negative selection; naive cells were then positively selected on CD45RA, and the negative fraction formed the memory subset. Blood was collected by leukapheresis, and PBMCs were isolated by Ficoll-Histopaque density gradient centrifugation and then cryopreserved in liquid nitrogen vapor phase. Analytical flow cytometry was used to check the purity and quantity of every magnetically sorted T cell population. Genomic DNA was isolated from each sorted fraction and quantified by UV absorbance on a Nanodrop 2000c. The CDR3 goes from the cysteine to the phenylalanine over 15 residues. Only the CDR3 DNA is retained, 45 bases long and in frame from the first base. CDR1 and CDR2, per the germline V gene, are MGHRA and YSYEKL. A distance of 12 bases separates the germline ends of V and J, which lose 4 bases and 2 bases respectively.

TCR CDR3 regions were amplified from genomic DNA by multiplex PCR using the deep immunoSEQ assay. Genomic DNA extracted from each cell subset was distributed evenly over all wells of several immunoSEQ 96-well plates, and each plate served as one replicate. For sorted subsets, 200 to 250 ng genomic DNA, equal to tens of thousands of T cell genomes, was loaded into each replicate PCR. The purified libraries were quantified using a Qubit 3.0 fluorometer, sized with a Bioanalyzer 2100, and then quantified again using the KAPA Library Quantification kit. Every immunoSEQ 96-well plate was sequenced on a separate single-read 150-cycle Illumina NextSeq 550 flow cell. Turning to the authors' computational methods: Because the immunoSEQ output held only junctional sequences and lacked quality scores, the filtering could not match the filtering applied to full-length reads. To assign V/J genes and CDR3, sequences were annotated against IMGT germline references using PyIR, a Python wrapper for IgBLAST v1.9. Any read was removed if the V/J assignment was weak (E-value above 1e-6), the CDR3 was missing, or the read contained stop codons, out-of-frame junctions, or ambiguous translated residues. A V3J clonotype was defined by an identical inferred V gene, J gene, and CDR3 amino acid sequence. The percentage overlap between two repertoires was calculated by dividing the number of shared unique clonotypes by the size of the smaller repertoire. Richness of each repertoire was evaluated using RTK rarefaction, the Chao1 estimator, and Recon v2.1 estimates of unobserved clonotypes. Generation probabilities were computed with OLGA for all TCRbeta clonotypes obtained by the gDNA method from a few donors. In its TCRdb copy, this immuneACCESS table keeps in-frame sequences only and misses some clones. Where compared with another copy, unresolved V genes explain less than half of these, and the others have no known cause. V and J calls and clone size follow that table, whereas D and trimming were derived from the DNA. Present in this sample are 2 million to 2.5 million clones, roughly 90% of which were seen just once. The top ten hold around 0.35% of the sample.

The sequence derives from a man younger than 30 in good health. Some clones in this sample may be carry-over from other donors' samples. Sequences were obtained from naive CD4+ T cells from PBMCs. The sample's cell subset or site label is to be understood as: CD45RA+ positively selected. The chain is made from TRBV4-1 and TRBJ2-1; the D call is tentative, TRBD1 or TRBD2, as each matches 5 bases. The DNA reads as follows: TGCGCCAGCAGCCGAGGGGAGCAGACCTACAATGAGCAGTTCTTC. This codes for CASSRGEQTYNEQFF.